Presented here are 16 T cell receptor beta chains from one specimen sequenced in a study of monozygotic twins with inflammatory bowel disease. TCRdb reprocessed the 5' RACE reads, with one entry per CDR3 protein and no DNA. Recorded for this sample: under 150,000 distinct CDR3 sequences. The sequencing input was blood. These receptors came from a human donor with ulcerative colitis or Crohn's disease, or a healthy co-twin of an affected twin (not recorded which).

The J gene is TRBJ2-2, the V gene TRBV20-1; the D call of TRBD1 rests on TCRdb alone, since no DNA is present to check it. Germline V CDR1 and CDR2: DFQATT, SNEGSKA (reference sequence). The CDR3 runs 13 residues. CDR3 in amino acids: CSARTTGTGELFF.

The genes are TRBV24-1 and TRBJ2-1; TCRdb reports TRBD1, a call that lacks DNA to check it against. Germline V gene data show CDR1 as KGHDR and CDR2 as SFDVKD. This CDR3 has 15 amino acids. CDR3 residues: CATSDPGQGLGEQFF.

V gene TRBV29-1 combines with J gene TRBJ2-3; TCRdb selects TRBD1, and the lack of DNA leaves this call unchecked. The CDR3 loop spans 14 amino acids. CDR1 is SQVTM and CDR2 is ANQGSEA in the germline V gene. The CDR3 spells CSVPGTGAQDTQYF.

The V and J genes are TRBV9 and TRBJ1-1; no DNA is available, so the TRBD1 call from TCRdb remains unchecked. The CDR3 spans 17 residues. Germline assignment: CDR1 SGDLS and CDR2 YYNGEE. CDR3 residues: CASSVERGLGAPNEAFF.

This chain joins TRBV2 and TRBJ1-6; lacking DNA, the TRBD1 call made by TCRdb goes unchecked. The germline CDR1 and CDR2 sequences are SNHLY and FYNNEI. CDR3 size: 14 residues. CDR3 in amino acids: CASTRDRLGSPLHF.

The rearrangement joins TRBV6-6 to TRBJ1-5. Germline values: CDR1 MNHNY, CDR2 SVGAGI (reference sequence). This CDR3 is built from 13 residues. The CDR3 here is CASSYEAEMPQHF.

The chain employs TRBV9 and TRBJ2-1; with no DNA, the TCRdb D assignment of TRBD1 cannot be verified. The CDR3 consists of 16 residues. The germline V gene encodes CDR1 SGDLS and CDR2 YYNGEE. The CDR3 is CASSVAQVLVDNEQFF.

V gene TRBV4-3 combines with J gene TRBJ2-3; TCRdb reports TRBD1, a call that lacks DNA to check it against. The CDR3 runs 17 residues. CDR1 is LGHNA, CDR2 YSLEER, per germline. The CDR3 spells CASSQDTDRGRKDTQYF.

The gene calls are TRBV5-1 and TRBJ2-4; TCRdb's D call, TRBD1, is unchecked because there is no DNA. This CDR3 contains 13 residues. Germline CDR1 and CDR2: SGHRS and YFSETQ. The CDR3 protein is CASSGTGKNIQYF.

The rearrangement links TRBV5-1 to TRBJ1-2. There are 14 residues in the CDR3. Looked up from germline, CDR1 is SGHRS and CDR2 is YFSETQ. The chain's CDR3 is CASSLELPNYGYTF. The variable domain in full, with the rest retrieved from reference TRBV5-1 and TRBJ1-2, is KAGVTQTPRYLIKTRGQQVTLSCSPISGHRSVSWYQQTPGQGLQFLFEYFSETQRNKGNFPGRFSGRQFSNSRSEMNVSTLELGDSALYLCASSLELPNYGYTFGSGTRLTVV.

The chain couples TRBV5-1 to TRBJ2-1. Germline V gene data show CDR1 as SGHRS and CDR2 as YFSETQ. The CDR3 has 13 amino acids. The CDR3: CASSLEPRAEQFF.

This chain joins TRBV20-1 and TRBJ1-1. Per the germline V gene, CDR1 is DFQATT and CDR2 is SNEGSKA (reference sequence). The CDR3 length is 14 residues. CDR3 protein: CSARARPLNSEAFF.

V gene TRBV12-3 or TRBV12-4 combines with J gene TRBJ2-7. The CDR3 is 13 residues long. The CDR3 spells CASSLATDKEQYF.

This chain connects TRBV20-1 to TRBJ2-1; the TCRdb call, TRBD1, lacks DNA for checking. Germline assignment: CDR1 DFQATT and CDR2 SNEGSKA (reference sequence). The CDR3 covers 14 residues. The CDR3 spells CSARDHGGYNEQFF.

J is TRBJ2-7 and V is TRBV12-5; TCRdb calls TRBD1, which cannot be checked without DNA. The germline CDR1 and CDR2 sequences are LGHNT and FRNRAP. The CDR3 is made up of 18 amino acids. This CDR3 is CASGFIKVGDKRSYEQYF.

The V and J genes are TRBV28 and TRBJ2-7. The germline CDR1 and CDR2 sequences are MDHEN and SYDVKM. The CDR3 has 12 amino acids. The CDR3 is CASSSIVYEQYF.